The 7 T cell receptor beta chains reported below all come from one sample, sequenced in a study of T cells after posttransplantation cyclophosphamide. Repertoires were generated with immunoSEQ multiplex PCR, while TCRdb's copy carries only in-frame clones and drops some. The sample counts about 25,000 clones, none seen once; the ten largest own less than 2%. Busulfan-fludarabine conditioning, marrow transplant, and cyclophosphamide on days +3 and +4 were administered. The sample was PBMCs, taken after allogeneic stem cell transplant with posttransplant cyclophosphamide. The receptors originated from a male patient in his late teens or twenties who received an allogeneic stem cell transplant from a related donor, was CMV-positive, and had no GVHD. T cells may partly derive from the graft donor.

This clone was counted ten times or more. The chain couples TRBV18 to TRBJ1-6, with 7 bases that match TRBD1. This CDR3 region has 15 residues. Germline-derived CDR1 and CDR2 are KGHSH and LQKENI. V lost 3 bases to trimming and J lost 6 bases; unmatched junction nucleotides: 5. CDR3 protein: CASSPRQGGNSPLHF. The CDR3 DNA follows: TGTGCCAGCTCACCCCGACAGGGAGGTAATTCACCCCTCCACTTT.

This clone was seen repeatedly, ten times or more. The CDR3 DNA sequence: TGTGCCAGCAGCCCCTCGGGGGATTGGGGTACGCAGTATTTT. It translates to CASSPSGDWGTQYF. This rearrangement joins TRBV6-6 to TRBJ2-3; tentative D call: TRBD2 (6 bases). This CDR3 is built from 14 residues. CDR1 and CDR2 (germline): MNHNY, SVGAGI (reference sequence). V shed 6 bases and J shed 8 bases, with 18 bases lying between them.

This clone has at least ten counts. The chain has TRBV6-5 and TRBJ2-7; possible D gene TRBD1, 6 bases. The CDR3 contains 14 residues. CDR1 and CDR2 (germline): MNHEY, SVGAGI. Trimming shortened V by 4 bases and J by 0 bases, and 10 bases separated the two germline ends. CDR3 sequence: CASSSDRFSYEQYF. The CDR3 bases are TGTGCCAGCAGTTCAGACAGGTTCTCCTACGAGCAGTACTTC.

This clone was counted ten times or more. The chain carries TRBV27 and TRBJ2-1, with D maybe TRBD2 (5 bases). The V gene lost 2 bases and the J gene lost 10 bases, with 15 bases spanning the gap. The CDR3 length is 14 residues. CDR1 and CDR2 (germline): MNHEY, SMNVEV (reference sequence). CDR3 bases: TGTGCCAGCAGTTTAGGGCTAGCCCACGGGGAGCAGTTCTTC. It codes for CASSLGLAHGEQFF.

This clone was found many times. V and J are TRBV4-2 and TRBJ2-7; tentative D call: TRBD2 (5 bases). The CDR3 spans 13 residues. V lost 0 bases to trimming and J lost 5 bases, with 8 bases between them. In germline, CDR1 is LGHNA, CDR2 YNFKEQ. Written as DNA, the CDR3 is TGTGCCAGCAGCCAAGAGATTAGCGACGAGCAGTACTTC. Translating it yields CASSQEISDEQYF.

The sample holds many counts of this clone. This sequence joins TRBV5-8 and TRBJ2-1, with 8 bases matching TRBD2. Germline V gene lookup returns CDR1 SGHTS and CDR2 YDEGEE. The CDR3 contains 17 residues. J lost 9 bases, V lost 0 bases, and 14 bases had no gene match. The CDR3 DNA reads as TGTGCCAGCAGCTTGGGGACTAGCCGTTACTACATAGGTGAGCAGTTCTTC. Its protein product is CASSLGTSRYYIGEQFF. The complete variable domain, with remaining parts taken from reference TRBV5-8 and TRBJ2-1, reads EAGVTQSPTHLIKTRGQQATLRCSPISGHTSVYWYQQALGLGLQFLLWYDEGEERNRGNFPPRFSGRQFPNYSSELNVNALELEDSALYLCASSLGTSRYYIGEQFFGPGTRLTVL.

This clone has at least ten counts. V and J are TRBV28 and TRBJ1-1, with D hard to call. The CDR3 is 15 amino acids. Germline V lookup: CDR1 MDHEN, CDR2 SYDVKM. With 1 base removed from V and 3 bases from J, the gap between germline ends came to 12 bases. The CDR3: CASSLSPGSYTEAFF. CDR3 DNA sequence: TGTGCCAGCAGTTTATCCCCTGGGAGTTACACTGAAGCTTTCTTT.